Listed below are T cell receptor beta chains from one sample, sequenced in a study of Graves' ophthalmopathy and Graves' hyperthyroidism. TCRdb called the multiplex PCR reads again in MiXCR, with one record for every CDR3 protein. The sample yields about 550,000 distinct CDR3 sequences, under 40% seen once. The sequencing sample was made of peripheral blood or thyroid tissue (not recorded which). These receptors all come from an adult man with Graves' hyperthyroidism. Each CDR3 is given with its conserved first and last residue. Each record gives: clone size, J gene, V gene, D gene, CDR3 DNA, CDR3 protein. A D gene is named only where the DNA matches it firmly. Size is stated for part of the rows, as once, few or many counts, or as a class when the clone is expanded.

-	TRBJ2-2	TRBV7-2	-	TGTGCCAGCACCTATGACGGGGAGCTGTTTTTT	CASTYDGELFF
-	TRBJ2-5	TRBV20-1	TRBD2	TGCAGTGCTAGCTTCCGGGGGGGCTCCCCTAGAGAGACCCAGTACTTC	CSASFRGGSPRETQYF
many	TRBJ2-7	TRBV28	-	TGTGCCAGCAGTTTAATGGGGGCGAGGGAGCAGTACTTC	CASSLMGAREQYF
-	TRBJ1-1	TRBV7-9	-	TGTGCCAGCAGCCTAAGATCAGGGGTGGAGACTGAAGCTTTCTTT	CASSLRSGVETEAFF
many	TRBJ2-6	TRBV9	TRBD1	TGTGCCAGCAGCGTGCGGGGCGGACAGGGTGCATCTGGGGCCAACGTCCTGACTTTC	CASSVRGGQGASGANVLTF
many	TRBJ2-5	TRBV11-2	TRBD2	TGTGCCAGCAGTCTCAACCGACTAGCGGGGGGGGAGACCCAGTACTTC	CASSLNRLAGGETQYF
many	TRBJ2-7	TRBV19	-	TGTGCCAGTAGTAAAGTTCCGCAGGACACGTACGAGCAGTACTTC	CASSKVPQDTYEQYF
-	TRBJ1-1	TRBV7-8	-	TGTGCCAGCGTAGGACAGAGCATGAACACTGAAGCTTTCTTT	CASVGQSMNTEAFF
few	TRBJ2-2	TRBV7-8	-	TGTGCCAGCAGCTTAGACGTTGCCCCTGGGGAGCTGTTTTTT	CASSLDVAPGELFF
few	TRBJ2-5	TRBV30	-	TGTGCCTGGGGCAGGGAGACCCAGTACTTC	CAWGRETQYF
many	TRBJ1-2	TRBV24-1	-	TGTGCCACCAGTCGCGCAGGGGAGGGTGGCTACACCTTC	CATSRAGEGGYTF
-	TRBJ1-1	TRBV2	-	TGTGCCACCCTAAGTTCCGGGACCGAAGCTTTCTTT	CATLSSGTEAFF
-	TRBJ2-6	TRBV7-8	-	TGTGCCAGCAGCCTCCCTCGGACAGTCTACTCTGGGGCCAACGTCCTGACTTTC	CASSLPRTVYSGANVLTF
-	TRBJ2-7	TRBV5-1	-	TGCGCCAGCAGCTTAGAATTAACAGGGAGTCTCGCCTACGAGCAGTACTTC	CASSLELTGSLAYEQYF
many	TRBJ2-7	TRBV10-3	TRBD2	TGTGCCATCAGTGGTCGGGGAGGGCTGAGCTCCTACGAGCAGTACTTC	CAISGRGGLSSYEQYF
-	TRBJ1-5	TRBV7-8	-	TGTGCCAGCAGCGGACTCAGCAATCAGCCCCAGCATTTT	CASSGLSNQPQHF
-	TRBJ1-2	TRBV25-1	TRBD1	TGCGCCAGCAGCCAAGATATATGGGCCAGGGGGTTTCAGAACTATGGCTACACCTTC	CASSQDIWARGFQNYGYTF
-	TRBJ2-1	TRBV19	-	TGTGCCAGTAGTATAGGGTACTGGCATGAGCAGTTCTTC	CASSIGYWHEQFF
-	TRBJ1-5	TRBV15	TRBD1	TGTGCCACCAGCAGAGTAGGGACAGGGGACAGCAATCAGCCCCAGCATTTT	CATSRVGTGDSNQPQHF
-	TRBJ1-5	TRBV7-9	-	TGTGCCAGCAGCTTAGATGGCAGCCAAGAGACCCAGCATTTT	CASSLDGSQETQHF
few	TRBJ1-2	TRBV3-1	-	TGTACCAGCACCCACCGGGGTGGGGGGGCTGGCGGCTACACCTTC	CTSTHRGGGAGGYTF
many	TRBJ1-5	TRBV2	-	TGTGCCAGCAGTGATGTAGATCAGCCCCAGCATTTT	CASSDVDQPQHF
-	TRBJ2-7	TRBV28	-	TGTGCCAGCATCCCCGAGGGGACAAGTTACGAGCAGTACTTC	CASIPEGTSYEQYF
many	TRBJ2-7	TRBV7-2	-	TGTGCCAGCAGCCCCCGGGACAACTCCTACGAGCAGTACTTC	CASSPRDNSYEQYF
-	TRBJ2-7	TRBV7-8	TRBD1	TGTGCCAGCGTAACTCAGACAGGGGGATCCTACGAGCAGTACTTC	CASVTQTGGSYEQYF
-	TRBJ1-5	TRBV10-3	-	TGTGCCAGCCACCCGACAAGGATTAGCAATCAGCCCCAGCATTTT	CASHPTRISNQPQHF